A selection of T cell receptor beta chains follows, all from one sample in a study of immune characterization of retroperitoneal liposarcoma. TCRdb ran MiXCR on the PCR reads and lists one entry per CDR3 protein. The repertoire holds more than 9,000 distinct CDR3 sequences, roughly 28% seen once, with approximately 19% in the top ten. Sequenced: blood. The receptor set was obtained from a male donor with retroperitoneal liposarcoma. The CDR3 runs from the conserved cysteine through the conserved F or W. D genes are given only for firm matches. Clone size is not always given. Where it is, it says once, few, many or a class for expanded clones.

V	D	size	J	CDR3	DNA
TRBV6-5	TRBD2	-	TRBJ2-3	CASNLAGGPTDTQYF	TGTGCCAGCAACCTAGCGGGGGGGCCCACAGATACGCAGTATTTT
TRBV6-1	TRBD1	-	TRBJ2-2	CASSAGQLNTGELFF	TGTGCCAGCAGTGCGGGACAGTTGAACACCGGGGAGCTGTTTTTT
TRBV10-3	TRBD2	-	TRBJ2-5	CATGTSGGRETQYF	TGTGCCACCGGGACTAGCGGGGGGCGAGAGACCCAGTACTTC
TRBV7-2	TRBD1	-	TRBJ1-1	CASSFTGGEPEAFF	TGTGCCAGCAGCTTTACAGGGGGCGAACCTGAAGCTTTCTTT
TRBV6-1	-	many	TRBJ1-1	CASSQRQDTEAFF	TGTGCCAGCAGTCAAAGACAGGACACTGAAGCTTTCTTT
TRBV5-6	TRBD1	-	TRBJ2-5	CASSLNGQGAYQETQYF	TGTGCCAGCAGCTTAAATGGACAGGGGGCTTACCAAGAGACCCAGTACTTC
TRBV27	TRBD1	-	TRBJ1-4	CASSPETGRDEKLFF	TGTGCCAGCAGTCCAGAGACAGGGCGAGATGAAAAACTGTTTTTT
TRBV7-8	TRBD2	few	TRBJ2-7	CASSLGTSLYEQYF	TGTGCCAGCAGCTTAGGGACTAGCCTATACGAGCAGTACTTC
TRBV12-5	-	-	TRBJ2-1	CASAGAGNNEQFF	TGTGCTAGCGCGGGCGCGGGAAACAATGAGCAGTTCTTC
TRBV5-3	-	-	TRBJ2-4	CARSFGRLAKNIQYF	TGTGCCAGAAGCTTTGGCAGACTAGCCAAAAACATTCAGTACTTC
TRBV6-1	TRBD1	medium-sized	TRBJ1-2	CASRGTGTGRGGYTF	TGTGCCAGCAGAGGAACTGGGACAGGTAGAGGTGGCTACACCTTC
TRBV3-1	-	-	TRBJ2-7	CASSLSYEQYF	TGTGCCAGCAGCCTGTCCTACGAGCAGTACTTC
TRBV6-5	-	many	TRBJ2-5	CASSYSPGGRGETQYF	TGTGCCAGCAGTTACTCGCCCGGCGGTCGGGGAGAGACCCAGTACTTC
TRBV12-3/TRBV12-4	-	-	TRBJ2-2	CASRSGLNTGELFF	TGTGCCAGCAGATCGGGACTGAACACCGGGGAGCTGTTTTTT
TRBV3-1	-	-	TRBJ2-3	CASSQDRGLGTDTQYF	TGTGCCAGCAGCCAAGATAGGGGCCTAGGCACAGATACGCAGTATTTT
TRBV4-1	-	-	TRBJ2-2	CASSQRPVGRELPGELFF	TGCGCCAGCAGCCAACGACCCGTGGGACGGGAGTTGCCCGGGGAGCTGTTTTTT
TRBV12-3/TRBV12-4	-	many	TRBJ1-5	CASSRGQTYNQPQHF	TGTGCCAGCAGCCGCGGACAGACTTACAATCAGCCCCAGCATTTT
TRBV6-1	-	-	TRBJ1-6	CASSEVGRAISSYNSPLHF	TGTGCCAGCAGTGAAGTCGGCAGGGCTATAAGCTCCTATAATTCACCCCTCCACTTT
TRBV12-5	TRBD2	-	TRBJ2-3	CASAVGSGGNTDTQYF	TGTGCTAGTGCCGTCGGTAGCGGGGGGAACACAGATACGCAGTATTTT
TRBV6-1	TRBD2	medium-sized	TRBJ2-1	CASRDGLAGGNEQFF	TGTGCCAGCAGAGATGGACTAGCGGGGGGTAATGAGCAGTTCTTC
TRBV12-3/TRBV12-4	-	-	TRBJ1-5	CASSLGGGYNQPQHF	TGTGCCAGCAGTTTGGGGGGCGGTTACAATCAGCCCCAGCATTTT
TRBV7-2	-	-	TRBJ2-1	CASSLERVPLGEQFF	TGTGCCAGCAGCTTAGAGCGGGTACCTCTGGGTGAGCAGTTCTTC
TRBV6-1	-	-	TRBJ2-1	CAYSGYNEQFF	TGTGCCTATAGCGGTTACAATGAGCAGTTCTTC
TRBV6-1	-	many	TRBJ2-3	CASSEGGAGAEDTQYF	TGTGCCAGCAGTGAAGGGGGGGCGGGGGCCGAAGATACGCAGTATTTT
TRBV11-1	TRBD2	-	TRBJ2-3	CASSPRPGLAMSDTQYF	TGTGCCAGCAGCCCCCGGCCGGGACTAGCTATGTCGGATACGCAGTATTTT
TRBV4-1	-	-	TRBJ2-1	CASSQVLWGASEQFF	TGCGCCAGCAGCCAAGTGCTGTGGGGGGCAAGTGAGCAGTTCTTC